A single sample is the source of the 24 T cell receptor beta chains below, sequenced in a study of CD8+CD57+ T cells in acquired aplastic anemia. Genomic DNA was employed as the template in profiling TCR beta VDJ and CDR3. From the reads, TCRdb called clonotypes with MiXCR, one entry per CDR3 protein. The data contain roughly 250,000 distinct CDR3 sequences, around 43% of them seen just once; the ten biggest clones take up 6.5% to 8%. CD8+CD57+ cell expansion, shown by flow cytometry, had occurred in the patients selected for sequencing. The specimen sequenced was sorted CD4+, CD8+, or CD8+CD57+ T cells (not recorded which) from PBMCs. Receptors were obtained from a human donor with aplastic anemia.

This clonotype was detected ten times or more. The chain has TRBV7-9 and TRBJ2-5; 7 nucleotides line up with TRBD1. The CDR3 contains 16 residues. CDR1 and CDR2 from the germline V gene are SEHNR and FQNEAQ (reference sequence). V was pared by 1 base and J by 1 base, with 6 bases of the junction left unmatched. CDR3 residues: CASSLGFWDSQETQYF. CDR3 nucleotides: TGTGCCAGCAGCTTAGGATTTTGGGACAGCCAAGAGACCCAGTACTTC.

This chain connects TRBV15 to TRBJ1-1; tentatively, D is TRBD1 (5 bases). V dropped 5 bases and J dropped 1 base, with 14 bases sitting between them. CDR3 length equals 15 residues. Germline lookup yields CDR1 LNHNV and CDR2 YYDKDF (reference sequence). This CDR3 reads CATSVPTAANTEAFF. CDR3 nucleotide sequence: TGTGCCACCAGCGTACCGACAGCGGCGAACACTGAAGCTTTCTTT.

This clonotype showed up many times. CDR3 in DNA: TGTGCCAGCAGTTACTCGGGCGGCGACTCCTACGAGCAGTACTTC. This encodes CASSYSGGDSYEQYF. The V gene is TRBV6-5, the J gene TRBJ2-7; D ambiguous. CDR1 is MNHEY, CDR2 SVGAGI, per germline. The V end was cut by 0 bases, the J end by 0 bases, with 9 bases between. The length of the CDR3 is 15 residues.

This chain joins TRBV20-1 and TRBJ1-1; 7 bases align to TRBD1. Germline V gives CDR1 DFQATT, CDR2 SNEGSKA (reference sequence). The CDR3 length is 12 residues. The junction had 7 bases not matched to a gene; V was cut back by 5 bases and J by 7 bases. The CDR3 DNA reads as TGCAGTGCTGCCGACGACAGGGATGAAGCTTTCTTT. Residues: CSAADDRDEAFF.

For this clonotype: The CDR3 does not close with the conserved phenylalanine or tryptophan, likely indicating a read error. Because the CDR3's place on the DNA is in doubt, the DNA is left out and the CDR3 is given as listed by TCRdb. The V call is TRBV5-1, the J call TRBJ1-3; the table assigns TRBD1, which was not confirmed against the DNA. Counting both end residues, the CDR3 totals 8 amino acids. Per the germline V gene, CDR1 is SGHRS and CDR2 is YFSETQ. The CDR3 is CASGGRYT.

The rearrangement uses TRBV24-1 and TRBJ2-1, with TRBD1 matching 7 bases. Losses at the gene ends were 4 bases for V and 2 bases for J; bases not matched to a gene: 4. This CDR3 comprises 15 residues. In germline, CDR1 is KGHDR, CDR2 SFDVKD. The CDR3 reads CATSDPGQTYNEQFF. The CDR3 coding sequence is TGTGCCACCAGTGACCCGGGACAGACCTACAATGAGCAGTTCTTC.

The chain joins TRBV28 to TRBJ1-1, with 12 bases lining up with TRBD1. Germline V CDR1 and CDR2: MDHEN, SYDVKM. Trimming cost V 6 bases and J 1 base; bases outside gene matches: 6. The CDR3 runs 16 residues. CDR3 protein: CASRSRGQGANTEAFF. In DNA form, the CDR3 reads TGTGCCAGCAGATCCAGGGGACAGGGGGCGAACACTGAAGCTTTCTTT.

The sample holds many counts of this clonotype. The chain links TRBV20-1 to TRBJ2-5; TRBD2 matches 13 bases. This CDR3 spans 15 amino acids. The V and J ends lost 1 base and 4 bases, in that order; junction bases with no gene match: 3. Per germline, CDR1 DFQATT and CDR2 SNEGSKA (reference sequence). Here the CDR3 reads CSARGGLAGPETQYF. The CDR3 DNA is TGCAGTGCTAGAGGGGGACTAGCGGGGCCAGAGACCCAGTACTTC.

This clonotype was seen ten or more times. The rearrangement links TRBV19 to TRBJ1-4; the D is unclear. V lost 7 bases and J 8 bases, leaving 8 bases between the germline ends. This CDR3 region has 11 residues. The germline CDR1 and CDR2 sequences are LNHDA and SQIVND (reference sequence). This CDR3 is CASILGEKLFF. CDR3 bases: TGTGCCAGTATCCTTGGGGAAAAACTGTTTTTT.

In its sample, this clonotype was seen many times. V gene TRBV7-6 combines with J gene TRBJ1-2; possible D gene TRBD1, 5 bases. Germline V gene data show CDR1 as SGHVS and CDR2 as FNYEAQ. The V end was cut by 6 bases, the J end by 8 bases, with 16 bases between. The CDR3 consists of 13 residues. This chain's CDR3 is CASRTFGTIGYTF. In DNA, the CDR3 is TGTGCCAGCAGGACTTTTGGGACGATAGGCTACACCTTC.

The V and J genes are TRBV7-8 and TRBJ2-5; D is undetermined. Trimming stripped 5 bases from V and 9 bases from J, with 19 bases between. Per germline, CDR1 SGHVS and CDR2 FQNEAQ. The CDR3 covers 14 residues. Written as DNA, the CDR3 is TGTGCCAGCAGCCAGTGGGTTGGCAATCAGCCCCAGTACTTC. Its translation is CASSQWVGNQPQYF.

Of note for this clonotype: This clone may be a read error of a much larger clone one base away. The chain has TRBV5-4 and TRBJ1-3; D uncertain. The germline V gene encodes CDR1 SGHNT and CDR2 YYREEE (reference sequence). V lost 3 bases and J lost 0, with 7 bases in between. The CDR3 is 14 residues long. The CDR3 spells CASSCTSSGNTIYF. The CDR3 nucleotides are TGTGCCAGCAGCTGCACGTCCTCTGGAAACACCATATATTTT.

The V and J genes are TRBV25-1 and TRBJ1-4; tentatively, D is TRBD1 (5 bases). CDR1 is MGHDK and CDR2 is SYGVNS in the germline V gene. This CDR3 contains 15 residues. Trimming stripped 0 bases from V and 8 bases from J, with 13 bases between. CDR3 loop: CASSEYQGREEKLFF. CDR3 DNA sequence: TGTGCCAGCAGTGAATATCAGGGAAGGGAGGAAAAACTGTTTTTT.

The table lists this clonotype with many counts. The V gene is TRBV6-5, the J gene TRBJ2-1; TRBD1 agrees at 7 bases. CDR3 size: 16 residues. The trim removed 5 bases at V and 2 bases at J, leaving 9 bases unmatched. Germline values: CDR1 MNHEY, CDR2 SVGAGI. The CDR3 loop reads CASSPNRGGPYNEQFF. In DNA, the CDR3 is TGTGCCAGCAGTCCAAACAGGGGTGGCCCCTACAATGAGCAGTTCTTC.

This clonotype was seen ten or more times. The rearrangement joins TRBV9 to TRBJ2-1; D gene uncertain. CDR1 SGDLS and CDR2 YYNGEE come from the germline V gene. V was pared by 4 bases and J by 6 bases, with 11 bases between. The length of the CDR3 is 13 residues. The CDR3 sequence is CASSPTARNEQFF. CDR3 sequence (DNA): TGTGCCAGCAGCCCCACCGCCCGCAATGAGCAGTTCTTC.

CDR3 sequence reads: CSVVDGGDSSYEQYF. The DNA of the CDR3 is TGCAGCGTGGTTGATGGGGGGGACAGCTCCTACGAGCAGTACTTC. This sequence joins TRBV20-1 and TRBJ2-7, with D perhaps being TRBD1 or TRBD2 (7 bases each). Germline V lookup: CDR1 DFQATT, CDR2 SNEGSKA (reference sequence). This CDR3 comprises 15 residues.

This clonotype was detected many times. A read error may account for a junction end that differs from germline. The chain combines TRBV4-2 with TRBJ2-3; 7 bases match TRBD2. Germline loops: CDR1 LGHNA, CDR2 YNFKEQ. The CDR3 totals 16 residues. CDR3 nucleotides: TGCGCCAGCAGCCAAGAGTTGGCTAGCGGAACAGATACGCAGTATTTT. Its translation: CASSQELASGTDTQYF.

The rearrangement uses TRBV15 and TRBJ2-1; 9 bases align to TRBD2. V was clipped by 1 base and J by 0 bases; unmatched bases: 7. Germline lookup yields CDR1 LNHNV and CDR2 YYDKDF (reference sequence). The CDR3 spans 18 residues. As DNA, the CDR3 is TGTGCCACCAGCAGAGTACTAGCGGGCTCAAGCTCCTACAATGAGCAGTTCTTC. Amino acids: CATSRVLAGSSSYNEQFF.

As concerns this clonotype: Given a much more abundant clone one base away, this may be a read error. The chain couples TRBV2 to TRBJ2-7; 8 bases line up with TRBD1. With 6 bases clipped from V and 2 bases from J, the junction kept 3 bases outside the gene matches. Per germline, CDR1 SNHLY and CDR2 FYNNEI. CDR3 length: 13 residues. The DNA of the CDR3 is TGTGCCAGCAGCAGACAGGGGACCTACGAGCAGTACTTC. It translates to CASSRQGTYEQYF.

This clonotype was counted only a few times. This chain connects TRBV24-1 to TRBJ2-7; D gene ambiguous. The CDR3 contains 12 residues. CDR1 KGHDR and CDR2 SFDVKD come from the germline V gene. V dropped 4 bases and J dropped 3 bases, with 6 bases sitting between them. The DNA for the CDR3 is TGTGCCACCAGTGAGACGAGCTACGAGCAGTACTTC. Protein product: CATSETSYEQYF.

In its sample, this clonotype is large (0.1 to 1%). This rearrangement joins TRBV10-3 to TRBJ2-1; 10 nucleotides align to TRBD2. The length of the CDR3 is 17 residues. V was clipped by 5 bases and J by 7 bases; unmatched bases: 14. CDR1 and CDR2 from the germline V gene are ENHRY and SYGVKD. The CDR3, as DNA: TGTGCCATCAGTTGGACTAGCGGCCTCCAACAGCGGAATGAGCAGTTCTTC. Protein: CAISWTSGLQQRNEQFF.

The chain joins TRBV6-1 to TRBJ1-6; D uncertain. Germline values: CDR1 MNHNS, CDR2 SASEGT. The germline V and J ends were trimmed by 1 base and 11 bases, with 18 bases remaining between them. The CDR3 runs to 16 residues. The DNA for the CDR3 is TGTGCCAGCAGTGAAGGAGTGGCTGGGTATTCGACACCCCTCCACTTT. Translated, it gives CASSEGVAGYSTPLHF.

The sample holds many counts of this clonotype. The chain combines TRBV4-1 with TRBJ2-1; 12 positions match TRBD2. Germline V CDR1 and CDR2: MGHRA, YSYEKL. Trimming cost V 4 bases and J 7 bases; bases outside gene matches: 5. The CDR3 spans 15 residues. The CDR3 region has the DNA TGCGCCAGCAGCCCTCCTAGCGGGAGGGCAAATGAGCAGTTCTTC. This codes for CASSPPSGRANEQFF.

This clonotype was seen only a few times. CDR3 residues: CASSYPGQGFYEQYF. The DNA for the CDR3 is TGTGCCAGCAGTTACCCGGGACAGGGATTCTACGAGCAGTACTTC. V usage is TRBV6-5 and J usage is TRBJ2-7; 9 bases line up with TRBD1. V lost 2 bases and J lost 3; bases outside the gene matches: 5. CDR1 is MNHEY, CDR2 SVGAGI, per germline. The CDR3 runs 15 residues.